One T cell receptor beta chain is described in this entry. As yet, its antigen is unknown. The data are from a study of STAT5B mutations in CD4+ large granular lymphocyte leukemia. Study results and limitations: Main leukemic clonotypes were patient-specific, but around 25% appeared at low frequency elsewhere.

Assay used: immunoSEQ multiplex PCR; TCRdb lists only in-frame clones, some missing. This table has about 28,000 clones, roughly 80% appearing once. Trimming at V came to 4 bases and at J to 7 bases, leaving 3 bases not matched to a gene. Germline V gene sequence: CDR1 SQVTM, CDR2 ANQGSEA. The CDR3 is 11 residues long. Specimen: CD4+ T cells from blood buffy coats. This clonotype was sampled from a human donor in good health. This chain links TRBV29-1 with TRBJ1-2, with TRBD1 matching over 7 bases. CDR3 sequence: CSVGQGGGYTF. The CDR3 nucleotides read TGCAGCGTTGGTCAGGGGGGTGGCTACACCTTC.